A selection of T cell receptor beta chains follows, all from one sample in a study of Ad26.COV2.S vaccination and SARS-CoV-2 variants. Libraries were prepared by immunoSEQ multiplex PCR; TCRdb keeps only in-frame clonotypes and omits some of them. The table records 300,000 to 400,000 clones, roughly 84% of them present only once. Sequencing was performed on peripheral blood, taken in a trial of Ad26.COV2.S vaccine versus placebo. All receptors derive from a person between 18 and 59 years old who received the Ad26.COV2.S COVID-19 vaccine or a placebo. CDR3s include the opening cysteine and the closing phenylalanine or tryptophan. A D gene is named only where the DNA matches it firmly. Some rows have no size entry. The others give once, few or many, or a class for an expanded clone.

DNA: TGCGCCAGCCGACCTGGCCAGGACTCCTACGAGCAGTACTTC
CDR3: CASRPGQDSYEQYF
size: -
D: -
J: TRBJ2-7
V: TRBV5-1

DNA: TGTGCCACCAGCAGAGTTGCCCAAGAGACCCAGTACTTC
CDR3: CATSRVAQETQYF
size: -
D: -
J: TRBJ2-5
V: TRBV15

DNA: TGTGCCAGCAGCCCCCATTCCGAGTGGGAGACCCAGTACTTC
CDR3: CASSPHSEWETQYF
size: -
D: -
J: TRBJ2-5
V: TRBV7-9

DNA: TGTGCCATCAGTGACGAGGGGCAGATCGATCAGCCCCAGCATTTT
CDR3: CAISDEGQIDQPQHF
size: -
D: -
J: TRBJ1-5
V: TRBV10-3

DNA: TGTGCCAGCAGCTTAATTATAGCGGGGGATTCCTACGAGCAGTACTTC
CDR3: CASSLIIAGDSYEQYF
size: -
D: TRBD2
J: TRBJ2-7
V: TRBV7-9

DNA: TGTGCCAGCAGCTTACAGCGGGGGGTCTACAATGAGCAGTTCTTC
CDR3: CASSLQRGVYNEQFF
size: few
D: TRBD2
J: TRBJ2-1
V: TRBV7-9

DNA: TGTGCCAGCAGTCCGGAGGGCTCTGGGGCCAACGTCCTGACTTTC
CDR3: CASSPEGSGANVLTF
size: few
D: -
J: TRBJ2-6
V: TRBV6-2/TRBV6-3

DNA: TGTGCTAGTGGCACCTTGGGGGGGGACGAGCAGTACTTC
CDR3: CASGTLGGDEQYF
size: -
D: TRBD2
J: TRBJ2-7
V: TRBV12-5

DNA: TGTGCCAGCAGCAGAGGACAGGGGTTTAGTGGCTACACCTTC
CDR3: CASSRGQGFSGYTF
size: once
D: TRBD1
J: TRBJ1-2
V: TRBV7-2

DNA: TGTGCCAGCACGGGACGCAGCTCCTACGAGCAGTACTTC
CDR3: CASTGRSSYEQYF
size: once
D: -
J: TRBJ2-7
V: TRBV6-5

DNA: TGTGCCAGTAGTCCGGGGCCTTACAATGAGCAGTTCTTC
CDR3: CASSPGPYNEQFF
size: -
D: -
J: TRBJ2-1
V: TRBV19

DNA: TGTGCCAGCAGCCCCGGGGGCTCCTACGAGCAGTACTTC
CDR3: CASSPGGSYEQYF
size: -
D: -
J: TRBJ2-7
V: TRBV3-1/TRBV3-2

DNA: TGTGCCAGCATGGTACGGGGCAGCACAGATACGCAGTATTTT
CDR3: CASMVRGSTDTQYF
size: -
D: -
J: TRBJ2-3
V: TRBV2

DNA: TGTGCCAGCAGAACTGAAGTCAGGGGTGAAGCTTTCTTT
CDR3: CASRTEVRGEAFF
size: -
D: -
J: TRBJ1-1
V: TRBV6-5

DNA: TGTGCCAGCACCCCGCCCACAGGGGAGGGTGACTACACCTTC
CDR3: CASTPPTGEGDYTF
size: -
D: TRBD1
J: TRBJ1-2
V: TRBV6-6